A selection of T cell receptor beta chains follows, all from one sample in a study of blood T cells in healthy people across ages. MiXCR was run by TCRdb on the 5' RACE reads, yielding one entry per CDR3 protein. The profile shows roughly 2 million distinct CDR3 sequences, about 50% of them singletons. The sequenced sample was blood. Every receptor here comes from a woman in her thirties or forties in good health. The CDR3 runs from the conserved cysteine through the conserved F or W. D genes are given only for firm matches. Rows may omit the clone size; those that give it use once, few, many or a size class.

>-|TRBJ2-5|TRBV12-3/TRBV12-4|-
TGTGCCAGCAGTTTCGAAGGACGGACGATCGAGACCCAGTACTTC
CASSFEGRTIETQYF
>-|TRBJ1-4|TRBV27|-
TGTGCCAGCAGTTTATCGGGGGTGACGGCCACTAATGAAAAACTGTTTTTT
CASSLSGVTATNEKLFF
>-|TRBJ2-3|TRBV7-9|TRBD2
TGTGCCAGCAGCTTGGGACTAGCGGGAGGTTTCCGTGCAGATACGCAGTATTTT
CASSLGLAGGFRADTQYF
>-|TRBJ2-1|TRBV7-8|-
TGTGCCAGCAGCTTAGAAGCAGGTAGAGAGCAGTTCTTC
CASSLEAGREQFF
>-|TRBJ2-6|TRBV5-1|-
TGCGCCAGCAGCTTGGCATCAGCGTCCTCTGGGGCCAACGTCCTGACTTTC
CASSLASASSGANVLTF
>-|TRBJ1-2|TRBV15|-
TGTGCCACCAGCAGAGGGGTGATCGGGGATGGAGGCTACACCTTC
CATSRGVIGDGGYTF
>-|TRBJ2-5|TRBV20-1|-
TGCAGTGCTAGAGGACCGACGATGGAGACCCAGTACTTC
CSARGPTMETQYF
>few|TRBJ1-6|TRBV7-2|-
TGTGCCAGCAGCTTCTCCAGGGAAAATTCACCCCTCCACTTT
CASSFSRENSPLHF
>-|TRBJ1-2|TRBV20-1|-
TGCAGTGCTTTTAGCGGACAGCCAAATGGCTACACCTTC
CSAFSGQPNGYTF
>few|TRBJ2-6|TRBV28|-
TGTGCCAGCAGTTCTACACGAAAGACCCAATCTGGGGCCAACGTCCTGACTTTC
CASSSTRKTQSGANVLTF
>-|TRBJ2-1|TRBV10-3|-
TGTGCCATCTCCACTCCCACACGGAACAATGAGCAGTTCTTC
CAISTPTRNNEQFF
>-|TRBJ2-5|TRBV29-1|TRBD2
TGCGGCGGGTCCGGACTAGCGGGGGGCCTCATGAAGACCCAGTACTTC
CGGSGLAGGLMKTQYF
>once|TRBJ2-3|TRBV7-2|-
TGTGCCGGCAGCTTAGATGTGACAGGGAGGGCAGATACGCAGTATTTT
CAGSLDVTGRADTQYF
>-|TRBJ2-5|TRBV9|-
TGTGCCAGCAGCGTAGCGGGGGGCGAGCAAGAGACCCAGTACTTC
CASSVAGGEQETQYF
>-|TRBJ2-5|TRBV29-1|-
TGCAGCGTTGAGTCACAGGGCGGGGGATACCAAGAGACCCAGTACTTC
CSVESQGGGYQETQYF
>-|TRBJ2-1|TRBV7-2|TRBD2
TGTGCCAGCAGCTTAGTGGGGACTATGATATCCTACAATGAGCAGTTCTTC
CASSLVGTMISYNEQFF
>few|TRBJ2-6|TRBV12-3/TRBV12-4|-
TGTGCCAGCAGTTATTCTTTGTCAGGGGCAGGGGCCAACGTCCTGACTTTC
CASSYSLSGAGANVLTF
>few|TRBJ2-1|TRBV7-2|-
TGTGCCAGCAGCGGGGCTGCAGACAATGAGCAGTTCTTC
CASSGAADNEQFF
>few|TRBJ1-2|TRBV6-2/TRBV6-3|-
TGTGCCAGCAGTTATACGAGGACGGTTTCTCATGGCTACACCTTC
CASSYTRTVSHGYTF
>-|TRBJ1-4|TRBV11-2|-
TGTGCCAGCAGTCTTATGATGACGGGACGTGAAAAACTGTTTTTT
CASSLMMTGREKLFF
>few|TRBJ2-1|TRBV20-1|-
TGCAGTGCTAGATCTCCAAGAAACTACAATGAGCAGTTCTTC
CSARSPRNYNEQFF
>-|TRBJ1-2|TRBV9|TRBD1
TGTGCCAGCAGCGGTGACCCCAGGGACAGGGATTACTATGGCTACACCTTC
CASSGDPRDRDYYGYTF
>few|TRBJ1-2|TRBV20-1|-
TGCAGTGCTAGAGTGGCAGGGGCTACCTATGGCTACACCTTC
CSARVAGATYGYTF
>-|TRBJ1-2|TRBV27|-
TGTGCCAGCAGGGCCCCGGGACTCAACTATGGCTACACCTTC
CASRAPGLNYGYTF
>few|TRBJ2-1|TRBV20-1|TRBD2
TGCAGTGCTAGAGATCCAACGACTAGCGGGGGACTATCGGACTACAATGAGCAGTTCTTC
CSARDPTTSGGLSDYNEQFF
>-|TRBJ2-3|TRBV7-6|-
TGTGCCAGCAGCCGCTGGGGGGACTTACTCACAGATACGCAGTATTTT
CASSRWGDLLTDTQYF
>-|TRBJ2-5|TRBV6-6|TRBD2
TGTGCCAGCCAAGCGGGGGTACAAGAGACCCAGTACTTC
CASQAGVQETQYF
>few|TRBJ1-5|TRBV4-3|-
TGCGCCAGCAGCCAATCCCCCGGCAATCAGCCCCAGCATTTT
CASSQSPGNQPQHF
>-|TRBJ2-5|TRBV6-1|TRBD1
TGTGCCAGCAGTGATCGGGACAGGGGGAGGGAGACCCAGTACTTC
CASSDRDRGRETQYF
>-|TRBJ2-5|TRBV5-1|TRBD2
TGCGCCAGCAGCTTGGCCGGAGCGGGGGGCAAAGAGACCCAGTACTTC
CASSLAGAGGKETQYF
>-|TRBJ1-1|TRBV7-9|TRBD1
TGTGCCAGCAGCCTGGGACAGGGGTCCATGAACACTGAAGCTTTCTTT
CASSLGQGSMNTEAFF
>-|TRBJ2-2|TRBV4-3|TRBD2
TGCGCCAGCGCCGCCATGGCGGGGGCCGGGGAGCTGTTTTTT
CASAAMAGAGELFF
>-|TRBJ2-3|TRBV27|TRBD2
TGTGCCAGCAGTTTATCGACTAGCGGGGGGGAGGGTACGCAGTATTTT
CASSLSTSGGEGTQYF
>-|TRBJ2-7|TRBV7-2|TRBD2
TGTGCCAGCAGCGTAAATAGCGGGGGGGCCTACGAGCAGTACTTC
CASSVNSGGAYEQYF
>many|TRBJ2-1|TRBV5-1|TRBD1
TGCGCCAGCAGCCGGACAGGGCCTGGGTACAATGAGCAGTTCTTC
CASSRTGPGYNEQFF
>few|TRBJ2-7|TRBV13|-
TGTGCCAGCAGCTACACAGGGTCCCACGAGCAGTACTTC
CASSYTGSHEQYF
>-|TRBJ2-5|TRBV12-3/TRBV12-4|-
TGTGCCAGCTCCCGACGGGGACGAGCGGTACAAGAGACCCAGTACTTC
CASSRRGRAVQETQYF
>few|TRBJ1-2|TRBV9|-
TGTGCCAGCACCCAGGGGCGGGCCGAAGGCTACACCTTC
CASTQGRAEGYTF
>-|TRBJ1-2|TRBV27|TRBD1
TGTGCCAGCAGTTTATATACAGGGGGCGAGTCTGGCTACACCTTC
CASSLYTGGESGYTF
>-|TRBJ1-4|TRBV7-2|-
TGTGCCAGCAGCGCGTACGGACAGGAAAAACTGTTTTTT
CASSAYGQEKLFF